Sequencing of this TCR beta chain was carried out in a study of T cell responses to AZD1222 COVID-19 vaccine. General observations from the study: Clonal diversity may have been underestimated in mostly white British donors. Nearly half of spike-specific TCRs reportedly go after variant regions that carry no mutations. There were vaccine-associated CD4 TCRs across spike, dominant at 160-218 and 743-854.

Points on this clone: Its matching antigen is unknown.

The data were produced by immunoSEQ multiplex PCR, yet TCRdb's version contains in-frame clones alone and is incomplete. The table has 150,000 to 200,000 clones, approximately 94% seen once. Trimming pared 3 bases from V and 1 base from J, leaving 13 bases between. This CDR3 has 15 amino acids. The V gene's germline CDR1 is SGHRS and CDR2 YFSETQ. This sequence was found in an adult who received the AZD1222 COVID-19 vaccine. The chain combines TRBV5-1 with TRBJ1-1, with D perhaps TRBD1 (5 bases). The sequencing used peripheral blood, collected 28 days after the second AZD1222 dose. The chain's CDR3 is CASSSLPTGNTEAFF. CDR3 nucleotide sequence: TGCGCCAGCAGCTCCTTGCCTACAGGGAACACTGAAGCTTTCTTT.